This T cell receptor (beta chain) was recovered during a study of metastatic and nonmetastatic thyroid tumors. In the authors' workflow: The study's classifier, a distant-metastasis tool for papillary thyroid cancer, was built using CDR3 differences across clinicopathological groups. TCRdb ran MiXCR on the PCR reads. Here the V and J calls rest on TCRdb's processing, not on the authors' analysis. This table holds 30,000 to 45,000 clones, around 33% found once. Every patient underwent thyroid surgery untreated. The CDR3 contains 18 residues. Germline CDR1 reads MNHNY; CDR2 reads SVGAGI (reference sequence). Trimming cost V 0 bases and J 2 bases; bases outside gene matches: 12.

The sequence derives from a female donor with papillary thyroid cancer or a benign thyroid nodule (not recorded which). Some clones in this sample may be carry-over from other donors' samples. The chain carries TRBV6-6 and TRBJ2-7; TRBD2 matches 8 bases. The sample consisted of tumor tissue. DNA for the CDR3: TGTGCCAGCAGTTACTCGGAGCGGGGAACGGGAGGGCCCTACGAGCAGTACTTC. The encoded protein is CASSYSERGTGGPYEQYF.